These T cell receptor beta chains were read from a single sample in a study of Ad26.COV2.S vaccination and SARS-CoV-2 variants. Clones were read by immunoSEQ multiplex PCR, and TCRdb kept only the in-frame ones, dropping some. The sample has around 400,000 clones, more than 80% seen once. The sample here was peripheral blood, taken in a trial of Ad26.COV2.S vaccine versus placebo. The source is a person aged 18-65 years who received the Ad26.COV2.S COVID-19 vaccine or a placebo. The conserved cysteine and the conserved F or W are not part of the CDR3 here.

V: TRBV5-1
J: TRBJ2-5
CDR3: ASSWLAEPQETQY

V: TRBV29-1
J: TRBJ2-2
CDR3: SVEAGSSYTGELF

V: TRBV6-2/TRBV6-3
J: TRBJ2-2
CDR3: ASSYPSGRATGELF

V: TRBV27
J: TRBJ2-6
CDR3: ASIFSGANVLT

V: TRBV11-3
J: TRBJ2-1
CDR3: ASSFHEQF

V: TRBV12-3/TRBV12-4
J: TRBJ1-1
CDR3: ASSLKQNTEAF

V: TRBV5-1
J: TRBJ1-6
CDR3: ASSRTAGDKTPLH

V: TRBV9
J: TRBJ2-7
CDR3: ASSEGTSGYEQY

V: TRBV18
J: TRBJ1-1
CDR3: ASSSDRGQRAF

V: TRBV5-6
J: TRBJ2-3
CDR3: ASSSLSGRESDTQY

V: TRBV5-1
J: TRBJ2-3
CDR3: ASSGPQGLGTDTQY

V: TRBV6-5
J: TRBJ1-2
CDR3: ASSYGGRGYT

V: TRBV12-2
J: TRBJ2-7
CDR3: ASRLTIRSYEQY

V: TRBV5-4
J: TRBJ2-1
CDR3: TTGLAGKGQF

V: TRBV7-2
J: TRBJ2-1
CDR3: ASSPSGEQF

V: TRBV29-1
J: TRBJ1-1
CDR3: SADTYTEAF

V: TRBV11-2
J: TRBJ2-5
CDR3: ASSFGTGQETQY

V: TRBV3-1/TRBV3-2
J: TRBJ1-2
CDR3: ASSPRNYGYT

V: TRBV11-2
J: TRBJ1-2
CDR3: ASSLEAHFVRSGLIYGYT

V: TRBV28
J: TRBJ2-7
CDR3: ASSPAYEQY

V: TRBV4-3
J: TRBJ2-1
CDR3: ASSQVPTDNEQF

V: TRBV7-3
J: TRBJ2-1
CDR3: ASSLTMLAGGPSSYNEQF

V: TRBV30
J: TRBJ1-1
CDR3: AWSGGGQKAF

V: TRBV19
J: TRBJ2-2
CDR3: ASSILQGAGELF

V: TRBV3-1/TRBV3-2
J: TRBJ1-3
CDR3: ASSQAANTIY

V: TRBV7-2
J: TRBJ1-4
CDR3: ASSFGRATATNEKLF

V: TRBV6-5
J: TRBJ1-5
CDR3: ASSYSPYRQPQH

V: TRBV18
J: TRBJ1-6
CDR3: ASSPGAGPNSPLH

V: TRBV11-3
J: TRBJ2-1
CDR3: ASSPRGSYNEQF

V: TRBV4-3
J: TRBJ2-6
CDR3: ASSQESGYGANVLT

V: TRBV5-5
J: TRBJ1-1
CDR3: ASSLGGQGRDENTEAF

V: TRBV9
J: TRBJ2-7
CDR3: ASSVEAGGPYEQY

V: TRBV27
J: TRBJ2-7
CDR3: ASSSRDRGYEQY

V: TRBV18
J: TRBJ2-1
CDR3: ASSPSLGNNEQF

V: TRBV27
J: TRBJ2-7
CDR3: ASSKTPGLGYEQY

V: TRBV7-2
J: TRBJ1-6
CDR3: ASSEEGTGAPYNSPLH

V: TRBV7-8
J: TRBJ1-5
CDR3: ASSLILRGASNQPQH

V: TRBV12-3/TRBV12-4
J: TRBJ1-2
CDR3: ASRRRQNYGYT

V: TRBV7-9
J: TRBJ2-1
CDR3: ASTPKGRGSLDEQF

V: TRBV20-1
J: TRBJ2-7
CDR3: SARGNYEQY

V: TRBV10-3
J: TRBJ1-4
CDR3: AISEGARTNEKLF